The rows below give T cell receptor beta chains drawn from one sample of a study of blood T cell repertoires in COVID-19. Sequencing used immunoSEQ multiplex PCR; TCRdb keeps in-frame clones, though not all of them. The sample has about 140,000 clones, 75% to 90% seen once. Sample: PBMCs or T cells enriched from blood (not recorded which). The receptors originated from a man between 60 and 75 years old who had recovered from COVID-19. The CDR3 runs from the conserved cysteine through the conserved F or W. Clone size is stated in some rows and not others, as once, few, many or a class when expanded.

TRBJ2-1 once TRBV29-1 CSAQQSGSNEQFF
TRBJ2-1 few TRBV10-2 CASSADRTYNEQFF
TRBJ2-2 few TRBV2 CSSLRDGTGELFF
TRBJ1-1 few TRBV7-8 CASSLVVRGTEAFF
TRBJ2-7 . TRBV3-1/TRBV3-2 CASSQAPREIYEQYF
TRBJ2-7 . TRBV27 CASQHSGPRSYEQYF
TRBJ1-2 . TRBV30 CAWSVKAGVGYGYTF
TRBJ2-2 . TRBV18 CASSSQPGTGELFF
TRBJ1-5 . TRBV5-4 CASSLGGQQPQHF
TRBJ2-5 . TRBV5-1 CASSLADQETQYF
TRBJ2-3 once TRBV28 CASSFLAGTDTQYF
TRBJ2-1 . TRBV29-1 CSVGGAGTGMYEQFF
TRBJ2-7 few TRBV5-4 CASSSGGLAGVGEQYF
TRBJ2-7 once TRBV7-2 CASSLQGGGEQYF
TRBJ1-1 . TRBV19 CASSIWGQPNTEAFF
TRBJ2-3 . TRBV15 CATGGLVGMGLMGTQYF
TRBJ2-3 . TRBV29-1 CAVGGDTQYF
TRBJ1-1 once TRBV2 CASSVWGDRTEAFF
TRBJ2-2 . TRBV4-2 CASSPHFGGTGELFF
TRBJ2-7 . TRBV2 CASSEALSLYYEQYF
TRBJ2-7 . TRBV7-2 CASTVAGLMTEQYF
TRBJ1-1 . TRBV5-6 CASSRRTGWNTEAFF
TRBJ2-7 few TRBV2 CASSVKREGQQYF
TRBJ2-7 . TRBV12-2 CASPSGGSYEQYF
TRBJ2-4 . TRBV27 CASSSRPRDRVSKNIQYF
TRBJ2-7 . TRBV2 CASREGEQYF
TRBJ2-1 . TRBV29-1 CSVASSGREQFF
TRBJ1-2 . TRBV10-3 CAISADSWHGYTF
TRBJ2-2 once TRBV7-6 CASSLGGHNTGELFF
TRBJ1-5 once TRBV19 CASTGQNSNQPQHF
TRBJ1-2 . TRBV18 CASSPPTGSGYTF
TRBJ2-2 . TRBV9 CASSPGAGGLAGELFF
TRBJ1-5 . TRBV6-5 CASKAAGYSNQPQHF
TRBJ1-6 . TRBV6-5 CASTRQGGYSPLHF
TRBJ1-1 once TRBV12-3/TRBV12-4 CASSPSRGTEAFF
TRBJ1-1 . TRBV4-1 CASSRGVDTEAFF
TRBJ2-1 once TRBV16 CASSQSGGSYNEQFF
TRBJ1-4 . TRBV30 CAWRSRQGRLNEKLFF
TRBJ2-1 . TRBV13 CASSLKLAGGNEQFF
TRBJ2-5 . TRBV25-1 CASSESETQYF
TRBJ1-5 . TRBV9 CASSEGGGRQPQHF